Below are 10 T cell receptor beta chains sequenced from a single sample in a study of blood T cell repertoires in COVID-19. This table comes from immunoSEQ multiplex PCR, and its TCRdb copy is limited to in-frame clones, with some not included. The repertoire holds hundreds of thousands of clones, with about 88% as singletons. The specimen was peripheral blood. The receptors were sampled from a woman in her sixties with COVID-19, enrolled during active disease.

This clone was recorded a few times. This rearrangement joins TRBV19 to TRBJ1-6; 7 positions match TRBD1. Trimming at V came to 5 bases and at J to 10 bases, leaving 11 bases not matched to a gene. There are 15 residues in the CDR3. CDR1 is LNHDA and CDR2 is SQIVND in the germline V gene (reference sequence). The CDR3: CASSGRGLNGSPLHF. CDR3 in DNA: TGTGCCAGTAGTGGAAGGGGGCTGAATGGATCACCCCTCCACTTT.

This chain links TRBV3-1 (or the pseudogene TRBV3-2) with TRBJ1-1; perhaps TRBD1 as D (6 bases). The CDR3 has 15 amino acids. Looked up from germline, CDR1 is LGHDT and CDR2 is YNNKEL (reference sequence). Trimming cost V 4 bases and J 3 bases, with 15 bases left between them. The CDR3 nucleotides are TGTGCCAGCAGCCCTCGGGTGGGGGCGGACACTGAAGCTTTCTTT. Amino acids: CASSPRVGADTEAFF.

V usage is TRBV19 and J usage is TRBJ2-1; D gene ambiguous. The CDR3 has 13 amino acids. Germline V gene lookup returns CDR1 LNHDA and CDR2 SQIVND (reference sequence). Trimming took 3 bases from V and 2 from J, leaving 5 bases between them. CDR3 amino acids: CASSIETYNEQFF. The DNA for the CDR3 is TGTGCCAGTAGTATTGAGACCTACAATGAGCAGTTCTTC.

This chain connects TRBV11-3 to TRBJ1-1; D gene ambiguous. V was trimmed by 5 bases and J by 3 bases, leaving 13 bases between them. The germline V gene has CDR1 SGHNT and CDR2 YENEEA. The CDR3 is 14 residues long. The CDR3 DNA reads as TGTGCCAGCAGCCCCTCGAGATTTGACACTGAAGCTTTCTTT. Encoded protein: CASSPSRFDTEAFF.

V and J are TRBV11-2 and TRBJ2-7; D may be TRBD2 (5 bases). V lost 6 bases and J 3 bases, leaving 15 bases between the germline ends. Per germline, CDR1 SGHAT and CDR2 FQNNGV. This CDR3 comprises 14 residues. CDR3 residues: CASRRLSGIYEQYF. CDR3 in DNA: TGTGCCAGCAGACGGCTGTCGGGGATCTACGAGCAGTACTTC.

V gene TRBV18 combines with J gene TRBJ2-1; 11 nucleotides line up with TRBD2. The trim removed 1 base at V and 7 bases at J, leaving 9 bases unmatched. The CDR3 totals 17 residues. Germline V gene sequence: CDR1 KGHSH, CDR2 LQKENI. The CDR3 coding sequence is TGTGCCAGCTCACCACAGCTAGCGGGGGGCCGGGGAAATGAGCAGTTCTTC. This codes for CASSPQLAGGRGNEQFF.

This sequence joins TRBV5-4 and TRBJ2-7; perhaps TRBD1 as D (5 bases). Per germline, CDR1 SGHNT and CDR2 YYREEE (reference sequence). This CDR3 spans 13 amino acids. Between the trimmed V and J ends, which lost 4 bases and 3 bases, there was a span of 11 bases. CDR3 bases: TGTGCCAGCAGCCCGGCAGGGTACTACGAGCAGTACTTC. Protein: CASSPAGYYEQYF.

The V and J genes are TRBV5-6 and TRBJ2-2; D possibly corresponds to TRBD1 (6 bases). Germline assignment: CDR1 SGHDT and CDR2 YYEEEE. CDR3 size: 17 residues. V was clipped by 3 bases and J by 4 bases, with 19 bases between them. CDR3 bases: TGTGCCAGCAGCTCCGGGTACAGGGATGTATCCACCGGGGAGCTGTTTTTT. Encoded protein: CASSSGYRDVSTGELFF.

The chain is built from TRBV7-9 and TRBJ2-1; 10 positions match TRBD1. Germline trimming cut 1 base from V and 7 bases from J; bases unmatched to any gene: 10. Per germline, CDR1 SEHNR and CDR2 FQNEAQ (reference sequence). The CDR3 has 17 amino acids. CDR3 sequence: CASSLGLGQGDRNEQFF. In DNA, the CDR3 is TGTGCCAGCAGCTTAGGCCTCGGACAGGGGGATCGGAATGAGCAGTTCTTC. Based on the CDR3 plus reference TRBV7-9 and TRBJ2-1, the full variable domain is DTGVSQNPRHKITKRGQNVTFRCDPISEHNRLYWYRQTLGQGPEFLTYFQNEAQLEKSRLLSDRFSAERPKGSFSTLEIQRTEQGDSAMYLCASSLGLGQGDRNEQFFGPGTRLTVL.

The genes are TRBV2 and TRBJ1-2; 7 bases map to TRBD1. With 3 bases clipped from V and 0 bases from J, the junction kept 7 bases outside the gene matches. From germline, CDR1 is SNHLY and CDR2 FYNNEI. The CDR3 extends over 16 amino acids. The CDR3 spells CASSDWDSLANYGYTF. The CDR3 DNA is TGTGCCAGCAGTGACTGGGACAGCCTAGCTAACTATGGCTACACCTTC.